This entry features one T cell receptor (beta chain) sequence. The data stem from a study of blood T cell repertoires in COVID-19. Study-level information: COVID-19 samples, acute and convalescent, were from the United States, Italy and Spain.

As originally analysed: Reference gene primer amplification gave estimated nucleated cell counts. Profiled with immunoSEQ multiplex PCR; TCRdb holds only in-frame clones, not every one. V, J and clone size are taken as reported in that table, and D and trimming were inferred from the DNA itself. The profile covers under 250,000 clones, with about 87% appearing a single time and about 4% taken by the ten largest. Between the trimmed V and J ends, which lost 7 bases and 7 bases, there was a span of 23 bases. CDR1 MNHEY and CDR2 SVGAGI come from the germline V gene. CDR3 length equals 15 residues. The study assigned cohorts using participant-reported clinical history. It was within 2 weeks before study entry that exposed participants met a COVID-19 case.

The specimen sequenced was PBMCs or T cells enriched from blood (not recorded which). This receptor was obtained from a woman aged 25 to 39 who had been exposed to COVID-19. V usage is TRBV6-5 and J usage is TRBJ2-7; D is possibly TRBD2 (6 bases). The CDR3: CASKINGQGGREQYF. The CDR3 DNA reads TGTGCCAGCAAAATAAATGGGCAGGGAGGAAGGGAGCAGTACTTC.